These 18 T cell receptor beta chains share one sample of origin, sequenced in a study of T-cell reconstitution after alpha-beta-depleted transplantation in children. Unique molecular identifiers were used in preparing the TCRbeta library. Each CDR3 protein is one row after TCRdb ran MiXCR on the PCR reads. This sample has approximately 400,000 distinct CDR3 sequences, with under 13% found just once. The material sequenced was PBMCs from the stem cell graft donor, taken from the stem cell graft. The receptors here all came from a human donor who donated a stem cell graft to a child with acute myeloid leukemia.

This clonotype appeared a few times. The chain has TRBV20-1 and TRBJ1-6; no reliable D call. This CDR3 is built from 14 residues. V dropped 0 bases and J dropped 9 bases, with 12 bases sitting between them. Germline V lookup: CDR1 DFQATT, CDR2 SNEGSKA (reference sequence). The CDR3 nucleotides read TGCAGTGCTAGAGAAGGCGAGCCCCGTTCACCCCTCCACTTT. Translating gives CSAREGEPRSPLHF.

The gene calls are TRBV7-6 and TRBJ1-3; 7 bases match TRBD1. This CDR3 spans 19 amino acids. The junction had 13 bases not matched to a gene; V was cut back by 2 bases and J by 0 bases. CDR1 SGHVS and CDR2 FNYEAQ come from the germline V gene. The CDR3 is CASSLKVSTGISSGNTIYF. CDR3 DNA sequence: TGTGCCAGCAGCTTAAAAGTGTCGACAGGGATCTCCTCTGGAAACACCATATATTTT.

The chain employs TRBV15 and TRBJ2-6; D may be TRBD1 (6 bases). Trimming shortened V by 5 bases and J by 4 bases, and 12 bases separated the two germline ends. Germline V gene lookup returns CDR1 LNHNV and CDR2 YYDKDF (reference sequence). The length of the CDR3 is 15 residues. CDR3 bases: TGTGCCACCAGCGGTGACAGGAAGGGGGCCAACGTCCTGACTTTC. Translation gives CATSGDRKGANVLTF. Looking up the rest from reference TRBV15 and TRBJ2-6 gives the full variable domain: DAMVIQNPRYQVTQFGKPVTLSCSQTLNHNVMYWYQQKSSQAPKLLFHYYDKDFNNEADTPDNFQSRRPNTSFCFLDIRSPGLGDTAMYLCATSGDRKGANVLTFGAGSRLTVL.

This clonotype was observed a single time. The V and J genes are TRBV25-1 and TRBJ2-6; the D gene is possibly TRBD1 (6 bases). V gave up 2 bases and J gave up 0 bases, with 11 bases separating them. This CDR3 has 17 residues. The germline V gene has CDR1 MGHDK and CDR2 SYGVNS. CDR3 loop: CASSERADSSGANVLTF. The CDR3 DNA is TGTGCCAGCAGTGAACGGGCGGACAGCTCTGGGGCCAACGTCCTGACTTTC.

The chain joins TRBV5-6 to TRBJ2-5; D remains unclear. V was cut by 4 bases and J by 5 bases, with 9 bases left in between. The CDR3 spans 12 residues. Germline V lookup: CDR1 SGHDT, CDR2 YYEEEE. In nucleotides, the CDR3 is TGTGCCAGCAGCGTAGTGCGGGAGACCCAGTACTTC. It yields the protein CASSVVRETQYF.

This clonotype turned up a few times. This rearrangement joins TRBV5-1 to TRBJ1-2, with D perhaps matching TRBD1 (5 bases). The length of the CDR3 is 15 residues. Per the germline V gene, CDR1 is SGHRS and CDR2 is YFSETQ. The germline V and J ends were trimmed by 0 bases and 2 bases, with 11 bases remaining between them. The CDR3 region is CASSLEGTENYGYTF. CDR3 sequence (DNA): TGCGCCAGCAGCTTGGAGGGGACGGAAAACTATGGCTACACCTTC. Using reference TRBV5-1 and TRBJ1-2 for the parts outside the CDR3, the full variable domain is KAGVTQTPRYLIKTRGQQVTLSCSPISGHRSVSWYQQTPGQGLQFLFEYFSETQRNKGNFPGRFSGRQFSNSRSEMNVSTLELGDSALYLCASSLEGTENYGYTFGSGTRLTVV.

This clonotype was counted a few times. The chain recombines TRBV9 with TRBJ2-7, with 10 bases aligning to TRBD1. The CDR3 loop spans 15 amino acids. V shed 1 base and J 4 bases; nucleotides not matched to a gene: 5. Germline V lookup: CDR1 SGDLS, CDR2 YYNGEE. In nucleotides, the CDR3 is TGTGCCAGCAGCGTAAGGACGGGACAGGGGTACGAGCAGTACTTC. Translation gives CASSVRTGQGYEQYF.

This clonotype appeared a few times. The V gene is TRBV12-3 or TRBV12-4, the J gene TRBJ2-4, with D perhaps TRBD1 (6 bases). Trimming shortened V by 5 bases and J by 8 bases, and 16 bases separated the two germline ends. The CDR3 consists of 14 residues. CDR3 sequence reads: CASSPQTGRDIQYF. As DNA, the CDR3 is TGTGCCAGCAGTCCGCAGACAGGTCGGGACATTCAGTACTTC.

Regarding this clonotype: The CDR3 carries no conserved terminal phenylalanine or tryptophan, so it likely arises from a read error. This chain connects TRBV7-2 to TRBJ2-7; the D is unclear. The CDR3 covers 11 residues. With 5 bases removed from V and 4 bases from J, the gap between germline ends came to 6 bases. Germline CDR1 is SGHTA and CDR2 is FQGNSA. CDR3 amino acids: CASSVEYEQYL. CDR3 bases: TGTGCCAGCAGCGTAGAATACGAGCAGTACTTG.

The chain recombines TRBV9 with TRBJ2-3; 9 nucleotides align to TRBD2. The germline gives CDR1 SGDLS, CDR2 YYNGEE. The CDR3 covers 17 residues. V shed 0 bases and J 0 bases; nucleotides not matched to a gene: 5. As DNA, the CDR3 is TGTGCCAGCAGCGTAGGGGCTAGCGGGACTAGCACAGATACGCAGTATTTT. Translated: CASSVGASGTSTDTQYF. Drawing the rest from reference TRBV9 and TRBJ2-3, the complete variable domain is DSGVTQTPKHLITATGQRVTLRCSPRSGDLSVYWYQQSLDQGLQFLIQYYNGEERAKGNILERFSAQQFPDLHSELNLSSLELGDSALYFCASSVGASGTSTDTQYFGPGTRLTVL.

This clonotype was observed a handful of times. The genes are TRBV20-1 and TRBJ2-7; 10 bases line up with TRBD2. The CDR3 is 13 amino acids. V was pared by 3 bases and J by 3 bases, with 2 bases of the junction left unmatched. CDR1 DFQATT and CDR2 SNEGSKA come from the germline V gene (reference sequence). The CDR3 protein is CSASPSGGYEQYV. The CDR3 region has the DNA TGCAGTGCTAGTCCTAGCGGGGGCTACGAGCAGTACGTC.

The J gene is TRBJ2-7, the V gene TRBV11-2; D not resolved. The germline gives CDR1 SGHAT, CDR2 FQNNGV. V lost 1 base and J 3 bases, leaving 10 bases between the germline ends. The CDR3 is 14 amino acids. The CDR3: CASSLGPALYEQYV. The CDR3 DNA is TGTGCCAGCAGCTTAGGTCCAGCCCTCTACGAGCAGTACGTC.

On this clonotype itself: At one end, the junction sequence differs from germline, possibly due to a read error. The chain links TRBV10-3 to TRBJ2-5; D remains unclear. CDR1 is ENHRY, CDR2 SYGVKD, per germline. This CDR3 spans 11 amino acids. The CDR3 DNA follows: TGTGACATCAGTGCTGCGGAGACCCAGTACTTC. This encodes CDISAAETQYF.

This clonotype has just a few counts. The CDR3 region has the DNA TGCAGCGTTGACTCAGTGGGAGGAGGTGACGAGCAGTACTTC. Its protein product is CSVDSVGGGDEQYF. The V call is TRBV29-1, the J call TRBJ2-7; tentatively, D is TRBD2 (6 bases). V was cut by 3 bases and J by 5 bases, with 17 bases left in between. Germline assignment: CDR1 SQVTM and CDR2 ANQGSEA. This CDR3 has 14 residues.

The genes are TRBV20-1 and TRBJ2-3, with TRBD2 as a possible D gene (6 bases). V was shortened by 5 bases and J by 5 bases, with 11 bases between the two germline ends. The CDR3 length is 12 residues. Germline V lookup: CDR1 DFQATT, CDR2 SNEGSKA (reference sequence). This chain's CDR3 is CSARDSEDTQYF. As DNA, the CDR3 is TGCAGTGCTCGGGACTCCGAAGATACGCAGTATTTT.

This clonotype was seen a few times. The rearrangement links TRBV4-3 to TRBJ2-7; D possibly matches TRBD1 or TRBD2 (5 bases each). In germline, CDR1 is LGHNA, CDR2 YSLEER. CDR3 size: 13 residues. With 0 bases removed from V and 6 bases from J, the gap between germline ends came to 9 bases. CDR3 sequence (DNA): TGCGCCAGCAGCCAAGATAGGGACGGCGAGCAGTACTTC. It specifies CASSQDRDGEQYF.

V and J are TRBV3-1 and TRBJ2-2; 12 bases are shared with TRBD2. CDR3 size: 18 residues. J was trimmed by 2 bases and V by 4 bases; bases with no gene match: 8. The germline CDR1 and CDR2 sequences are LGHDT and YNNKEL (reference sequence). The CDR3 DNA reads TGTGCCAGCAGCCCCACAAGGACTAGCGGGATAAACACCGGGGAGCTGTTTTTT. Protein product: CASSPTRTSGINTGELFF.

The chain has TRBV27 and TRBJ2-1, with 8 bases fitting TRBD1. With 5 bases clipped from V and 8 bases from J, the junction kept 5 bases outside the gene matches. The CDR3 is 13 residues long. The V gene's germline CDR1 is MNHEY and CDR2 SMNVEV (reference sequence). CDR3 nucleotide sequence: TGTGCCAGCAGTCGACGACAGGGGTATGAGCAGTTCTTC. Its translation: CASSRRQGYEQFF.